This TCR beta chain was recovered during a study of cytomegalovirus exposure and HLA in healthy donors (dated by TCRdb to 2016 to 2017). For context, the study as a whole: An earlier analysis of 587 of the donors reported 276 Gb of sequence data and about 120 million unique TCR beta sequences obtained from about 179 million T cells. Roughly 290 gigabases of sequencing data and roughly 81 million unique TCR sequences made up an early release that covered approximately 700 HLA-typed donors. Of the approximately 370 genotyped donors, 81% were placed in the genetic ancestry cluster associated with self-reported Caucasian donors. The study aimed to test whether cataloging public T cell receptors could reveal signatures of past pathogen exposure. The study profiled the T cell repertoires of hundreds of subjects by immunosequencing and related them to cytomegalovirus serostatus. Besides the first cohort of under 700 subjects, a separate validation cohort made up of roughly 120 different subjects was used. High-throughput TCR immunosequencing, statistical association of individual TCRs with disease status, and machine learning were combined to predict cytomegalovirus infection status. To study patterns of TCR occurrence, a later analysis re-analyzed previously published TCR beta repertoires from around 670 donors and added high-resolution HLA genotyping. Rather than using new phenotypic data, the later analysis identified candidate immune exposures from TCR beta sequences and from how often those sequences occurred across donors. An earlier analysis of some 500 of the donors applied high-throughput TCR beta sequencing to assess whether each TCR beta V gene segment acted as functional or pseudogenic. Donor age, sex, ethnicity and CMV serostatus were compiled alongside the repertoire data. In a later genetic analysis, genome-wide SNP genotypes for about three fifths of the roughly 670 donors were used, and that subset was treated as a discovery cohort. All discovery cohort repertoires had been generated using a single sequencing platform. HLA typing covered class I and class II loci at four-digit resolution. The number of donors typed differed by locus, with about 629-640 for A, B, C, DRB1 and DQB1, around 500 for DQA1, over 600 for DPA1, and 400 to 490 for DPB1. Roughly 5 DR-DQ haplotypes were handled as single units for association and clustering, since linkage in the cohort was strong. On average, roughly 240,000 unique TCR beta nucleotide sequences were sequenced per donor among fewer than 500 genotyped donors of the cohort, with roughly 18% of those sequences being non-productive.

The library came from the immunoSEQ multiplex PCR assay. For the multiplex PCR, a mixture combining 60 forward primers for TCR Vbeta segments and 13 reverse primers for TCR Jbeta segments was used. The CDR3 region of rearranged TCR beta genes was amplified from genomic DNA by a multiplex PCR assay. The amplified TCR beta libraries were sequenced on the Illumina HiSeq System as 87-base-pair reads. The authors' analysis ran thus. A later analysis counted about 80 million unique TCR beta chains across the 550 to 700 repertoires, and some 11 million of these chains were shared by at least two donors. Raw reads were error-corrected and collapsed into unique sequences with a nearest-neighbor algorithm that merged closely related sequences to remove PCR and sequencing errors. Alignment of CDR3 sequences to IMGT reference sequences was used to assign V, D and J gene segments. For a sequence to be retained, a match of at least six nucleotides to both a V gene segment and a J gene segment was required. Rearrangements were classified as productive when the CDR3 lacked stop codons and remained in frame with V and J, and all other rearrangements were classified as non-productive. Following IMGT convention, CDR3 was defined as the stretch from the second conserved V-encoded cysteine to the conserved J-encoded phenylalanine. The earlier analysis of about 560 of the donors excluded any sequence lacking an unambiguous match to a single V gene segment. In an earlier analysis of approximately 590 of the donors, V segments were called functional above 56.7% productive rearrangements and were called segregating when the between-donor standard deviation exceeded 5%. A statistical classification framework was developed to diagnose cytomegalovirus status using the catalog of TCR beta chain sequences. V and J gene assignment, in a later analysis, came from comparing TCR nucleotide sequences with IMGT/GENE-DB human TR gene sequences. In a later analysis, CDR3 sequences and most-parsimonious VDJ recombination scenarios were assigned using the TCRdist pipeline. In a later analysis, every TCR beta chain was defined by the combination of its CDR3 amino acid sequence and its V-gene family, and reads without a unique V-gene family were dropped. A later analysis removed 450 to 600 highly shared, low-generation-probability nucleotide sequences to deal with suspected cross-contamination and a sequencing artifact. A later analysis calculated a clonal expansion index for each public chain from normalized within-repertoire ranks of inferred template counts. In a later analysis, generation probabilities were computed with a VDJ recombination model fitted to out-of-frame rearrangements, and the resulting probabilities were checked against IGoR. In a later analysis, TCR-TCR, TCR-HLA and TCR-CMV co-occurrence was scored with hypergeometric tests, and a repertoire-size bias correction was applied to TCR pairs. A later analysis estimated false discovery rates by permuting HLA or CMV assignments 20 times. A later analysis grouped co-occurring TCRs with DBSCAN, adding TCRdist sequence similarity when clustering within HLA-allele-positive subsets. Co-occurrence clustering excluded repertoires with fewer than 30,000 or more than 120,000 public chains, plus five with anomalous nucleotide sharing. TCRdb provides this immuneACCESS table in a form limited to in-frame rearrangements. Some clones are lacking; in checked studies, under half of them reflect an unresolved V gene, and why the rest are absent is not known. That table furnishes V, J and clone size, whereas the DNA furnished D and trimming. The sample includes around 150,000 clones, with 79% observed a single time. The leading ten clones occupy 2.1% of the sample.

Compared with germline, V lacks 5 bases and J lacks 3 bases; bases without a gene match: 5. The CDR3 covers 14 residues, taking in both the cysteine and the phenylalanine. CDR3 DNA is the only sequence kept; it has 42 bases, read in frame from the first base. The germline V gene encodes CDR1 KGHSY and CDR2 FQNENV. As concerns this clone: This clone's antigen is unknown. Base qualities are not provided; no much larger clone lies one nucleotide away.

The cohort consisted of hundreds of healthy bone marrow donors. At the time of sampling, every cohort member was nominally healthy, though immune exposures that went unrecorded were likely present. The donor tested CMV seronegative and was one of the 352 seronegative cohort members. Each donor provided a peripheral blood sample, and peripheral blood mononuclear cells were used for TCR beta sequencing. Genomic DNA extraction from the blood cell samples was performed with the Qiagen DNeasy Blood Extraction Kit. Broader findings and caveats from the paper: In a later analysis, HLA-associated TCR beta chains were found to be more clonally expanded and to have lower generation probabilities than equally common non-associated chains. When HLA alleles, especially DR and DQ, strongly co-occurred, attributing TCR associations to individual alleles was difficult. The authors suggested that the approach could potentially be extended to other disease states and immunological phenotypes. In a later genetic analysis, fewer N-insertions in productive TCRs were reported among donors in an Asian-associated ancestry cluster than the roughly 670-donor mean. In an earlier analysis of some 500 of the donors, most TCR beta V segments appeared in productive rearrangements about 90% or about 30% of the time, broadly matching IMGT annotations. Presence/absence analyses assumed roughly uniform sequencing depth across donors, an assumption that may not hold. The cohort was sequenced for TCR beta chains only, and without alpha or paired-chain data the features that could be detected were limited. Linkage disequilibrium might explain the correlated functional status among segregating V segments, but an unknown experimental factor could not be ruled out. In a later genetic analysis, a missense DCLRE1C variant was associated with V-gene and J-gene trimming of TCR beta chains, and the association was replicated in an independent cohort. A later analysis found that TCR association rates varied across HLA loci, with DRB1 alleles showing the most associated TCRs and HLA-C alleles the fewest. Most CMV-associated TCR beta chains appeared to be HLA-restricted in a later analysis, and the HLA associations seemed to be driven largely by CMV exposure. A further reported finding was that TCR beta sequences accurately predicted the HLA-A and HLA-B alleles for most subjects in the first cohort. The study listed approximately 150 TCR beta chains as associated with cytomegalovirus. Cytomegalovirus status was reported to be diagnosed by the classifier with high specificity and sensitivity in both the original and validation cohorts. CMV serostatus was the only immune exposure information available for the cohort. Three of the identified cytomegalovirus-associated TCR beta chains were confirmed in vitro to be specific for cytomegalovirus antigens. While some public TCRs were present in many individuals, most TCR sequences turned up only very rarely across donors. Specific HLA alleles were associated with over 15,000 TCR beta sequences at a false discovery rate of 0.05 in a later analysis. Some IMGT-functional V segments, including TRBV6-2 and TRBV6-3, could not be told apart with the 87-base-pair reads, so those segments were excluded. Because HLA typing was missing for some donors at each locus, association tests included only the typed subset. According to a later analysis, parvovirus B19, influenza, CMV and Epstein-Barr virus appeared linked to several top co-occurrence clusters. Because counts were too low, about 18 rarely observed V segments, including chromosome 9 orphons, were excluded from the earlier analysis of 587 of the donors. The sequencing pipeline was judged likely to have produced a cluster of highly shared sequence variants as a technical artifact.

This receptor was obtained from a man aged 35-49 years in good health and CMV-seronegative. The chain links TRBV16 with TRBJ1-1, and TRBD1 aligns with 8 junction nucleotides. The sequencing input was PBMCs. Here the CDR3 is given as CASSAQQGDTEAFF. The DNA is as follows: TGTGCCAGCAGCGCTCAACAGGGGGACACTGAAGCTTTCTTT.